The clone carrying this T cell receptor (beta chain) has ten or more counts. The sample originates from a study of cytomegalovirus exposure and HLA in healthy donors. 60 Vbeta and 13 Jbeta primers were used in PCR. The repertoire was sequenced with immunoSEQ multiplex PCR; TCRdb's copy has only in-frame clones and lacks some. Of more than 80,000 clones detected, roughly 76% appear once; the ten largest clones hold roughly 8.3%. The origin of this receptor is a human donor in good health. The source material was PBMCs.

The CDR3 protein is CASSLARRRNSYEQYF. The CDR3 DNA is TGTGCCAGCAGCTTGGCGAGGCGGCGGAACTCCTACGAGCAGTACTTC. The chain joins TRBV5-6 to TRBJ2-7; D is unclear. The length of the CDR3 is 16 residues. V dropped 0 bases and J dropped 0 bases, with 13 bases sitting between them. CDR1 and CDR2 (germline): SGHDT, YYEEEE.